One sample yielded the 10 T cell receptor beta chains listed below, sequenced in a study of tumor and adjacent non-tumor tissue in lung cancer. RNA was extracted from bulk tissue without any cell sorting. More than 3 cm separated this lung sample from the edge of the tumor. Three rounds of nested PCR, following a modified ARM-PCR protocol, produced the TCRbeta library. TCRdb analysed the multiplex PCR reads with MiXCR anew, one entry per CDR3 protein. The sample lists approximately 80,000 distinct CDR3 sequences; approximately 80% were seen once. Sequencing used distant non-tumor lung tissue. The receptors stem from a man aged 55-75 years with non-small cell lung cancer.

As for this clonotype: The conserved phenylalanine or tryptophan normally closing the CDR3 is absent here, so this likely arose from a read error. The chain combines TRBV6-5 with TRBJ2-5; a weak D match, TRBD2 (7 bases). This CDR3 contains 14 residues. Germline-derived CDR1 and CDR2 are MNHEY and SVGAGI. CDR3 residues: CAISDTGTAGAQYV. Here the CDR3 DNA reads TGTGCCATCAGTGATACCGGGACCGCGGGGGCTCAGTACGTC.

Worth noting for this clonotype: A junction end diverges from the germline sequence, so it may reflect a read error. The chain carries TRBV20-1 and TRBJ2-5, with TRBD2 matching over 7 bases. From germline, CDR1 is DFQATT and CDR2 SNEGSKA (reference sequence). The CDR3 runs 13 residues. In DNA form, the CDR3 reads TGCAGTGATAGTAATCTAGCGGTGGAGAGCCAGTACTTC. Protein product: CSDSNLAVESQYF.

As to this clonotype: Compared with germline, one end of the junction differs, possibly owing to a read error. V usage is TRBV6-5 and J usage is TRBJ1-6, with TRBD1 matching 8 bases. The length of the CDR3 is 16 residues. Germline values: CDR1 MNHEY, CDR2 SVGAGI. CDR3 protein: CASRTSRDRSNSPLHF. The CDR3 bases are TGTGCTAGCAGAACGAGCCGGGACAGGAGTAATTCACCCCTCCACTTT.

Regarding this clonotype: A much larger clone is a single base away; this may be a read error. Given the absence of the conserved phenylalanine or tryptophan at the CDR3 end, a read error is likely. The chain couples TRBV11-2 to TRBJ1-5, with D perhaps matching TRBD1 (5 bases). The V end lost 1 base, the J end lost 7 bases, and 5 bases lay between the germline ends. CDR3 length: 12 residues. Germline lookup yields CDR1 SGHAT and CDR2 FQNNGV. The CDR3 nucleotides are TGTGCCAGCAGCTTAGCAGGGCAGCCCCAGCATTTA. It is translated as CASSLAGQPQHL.

This clonotype has more than one count but fewer than ten. The chain is built from TRBV4-3 and TRBJ1-4; D gene unclear. The germline CDR1 and CDR2 sequences are LGHNA and YSLEER. Deletions cut 0 bases from V and 17 bases from J, with 22 bases between. This CDR3 has 15 amino acids. The CDR3 DNA is TGCGCCAGCAGCCAAGATGGAGCAACTAATGAAAAACCATTTTTT. Translating it yields CASSQDGATNEKPFF.

The genes are TRBV20-1 and TRBJ2-4; tentatively, D is TRBD1 (5 bases). This CDR3 has 19 residues. Germline V gives CDR1 DFQATT, CDR2 SNEGSKA (reference sequence). Trimming pared 1 base from V and 5 bases from J, leaving 27 bases between. This CDR3 reads CSARAVQRALQVAENIQYF. CDR3 bases: TGCAGTGCTAGAGCCGTCCAACGGGCCCTACAGGTGGCCGAAAACATTCAGTACTTC.

This clonotype showed up just once. This sequence joins TRBV6-1 and TRBJ2-7; D is possibly TRBD1 (6 bases). The CDR3 runs 15 residues. Germline V gene sequence: CDR1 MNHNS, CDR2 SASEGT. V shed 5 bases and J shed 0 bases, with 14 bases lying between them. The CDR3 DNA follows: TGTGCCAGCAGTATACAACAGGGTCGCTCCTACGAGCAGTACTTC. It specifies CASSIQQGRSYEQYF.

With respect to this clonotype: A read error may produce the germline difference seen at one junction end. The V call is TRBV10-1, the J call TRBJ2-1, with 9 bases aligning to TRBD2. CDR3 size: 16 residues. Germline V gene lookup returns CDR1 WNHNN and CDR2 SYGVQD (reference sequence). The CDR3 DNA follows: TGTGCCAATAGTGGAAATCCAGCGGGAGGTTACAATGAGCAGTTCTTC. Amino acid sequence: CANSGNPAGGYNEQFF.

V gene TRBV20-1 combines with J gene TRBJ2-7, with 12 bases lining up with TRBD2. Trimming took 8 bases from V and 11 from J; bases not matched to a gene: 19. This CDR3 spans 15 amino acids. Germline-derived CDR1 and CDR2 are DFQATT and SNEGSKA (reference sequence). This chain's CDR3 is CSTSTTSGRPSGEYF. As DNA, the CDR3 is TGCAGTACTTCCACCACTAGCGGGAGGCCCTCCGGGGAGTACTTC.

This clonotype showed up just a few times. This may be a read error: a much more frequent sequence differs by one nucleotide. The chain employs TRBV29-1 and TRBJ1-4; 8 nucleotides agree with TRBD1. The CDR3 is 13 residues long. V lost 7 bases, J lost 5 bases, and 6 bases stayed unmatched. CDR1 and CDR2 (germline): SQVTM, ANQGSEA. Here the CDR3 reads CSARDRLNEKLFF. The CDR3 DNA reads TGCAGCGCCCGGGACAGGTTAAATGAAAAACTGTTTTTT.